Listed below are T cell receptor beta chains from one sample, sequenced in a study of T cell changes during pregnancy in multiple sclerosis. Only in-frame clones appear in the TCRdb table, and some are missing; sequencing was by immunoSEQ multiplex PCR. This sample has tens of thousands of clones; 91% occur once, and the top ten carry approximately 1.7%. The sample consisted of peripheral blood, taken after pregnancy. These receptors were collected from a female donor in good health, enrolled as a control in a pregnancy study. Both conserved end residues are part of each CDR3. A D gene is named only where the DNA matches it firmly. Size tells how often a clone was seen (once, few, many) or the class of an expanded clone, and some rows leave it out.

>TRBV14|21|TRBJ1-6|-|TRBD1
TGTGCCAGCAGCCAGGGACGGGACAGGGGGCCAGAGAGCTCCTATAATTCACCCCTCCACTTT
CASSQGRDRGPESSYNSPLHF
>TRBV7-6|16|TRBJ1-3|once|-
TGTGCCAGCAGTTACAGTCCAGGCGTTTCTGGAAACACCATATATTTT
CASSYSPGVSGNTIYF
>TRBV2|16|TRBJ2-3|-|-
TGTGCCAGCAGTGCTGGGGGCAGGGGACCTTCAGATACGCAGTATTTT
CASSAGGRGPSDTQYF
>TRBV5-1|15|TRBJ2-1|-|-
TGCGCCAGCAGCTTGGACGGGGGAGCTTACAATGAGCAGTTCTTC
CASSLDGGAYNEQFF
>TRBV27|15|TRBJ1-2|-|TRBD1
TGTGCCAGCAGTGTAACGAGACAGGGTGGCTATGGCTACACCTTC
CASSVTRQGGYGYTF
>TRBV7-9|14|TRBJ2-5|-|TRBD2
TGTGCCAGCAGCTTCAGCGGGGGGAAAGAGACCCAGTACTTC
CASSFSGGKETQYF
>TRBV6-1|15|TRBJ2-7|once|TRBD1
TGTGCCAGCAGGAGGAGTGACAGGGGGAGGAACGAGCAGTACTTC
CASRRSDRGRNEQYF
>TRBV5-1|15|TRBJ2-5|-|-
TGCGCCAGCAGCAAGGAGGGGGCGAGACGGGAGACCCAGTACTTC
CASSKEGARRETQYF
>TRBV5-1|15|TRBJ1-1|-|-
TGCGCCAGCAGCTTGGCGGGCAGGGTGAACACTGAAGCTTTCTTT
CASSLAGRVNTEAFF
>TRBV5-1|17|TRBJ2-7|-|-
TGCGCCAGCAGCTTGGACCCTTTGGACAGCAGCCCCCACGAGCAGTACTTC
CASSLDPLDSSPHEQYF
>TRBV6-5|16|TRBJ2-7|-|TRBD2
TGTGCCAGCAGTTACTCGAGGCAGGGAGGGCTGTACGAGCAGTACTTC
CASSYSRQGGLYEQYF
>TRBV20-1|11|TRBJ2-5|-|-
TGCAGTGCTAGAGGGGGCCGGACCCAGTACTTC
CSARGGRTQYF
>TRBV12-5|13|TRBJ1-1|-|-
TGTGCTAGTGGTTTGGGGGGCTTCACTGAAGCTTTCTTT
CASGLGGFTEAFF
>TRBV7-2|17|TRBJ2-3|-|-
TGTGCCAGCAGCCGGCGGTTGGTGACGATTAGCACAGATACGCAGTATTTT
CASSRRLVTISTDTQYF
>TRBV7-9|15|TRBJ2-2|-|-
TGTGCCAACAGCCCACAGGGCATGAACACCGGGGAGCTGTTTTTT
CANSPQGMNTGELFF
>TRBV27|16|TRBJ1-4|-|-
TGTGCCAGCAGTTCCCCGGGAGGTGCAACTAATGAAAAACTGTTTTTT
CASSSPGGATNEKLFF
>TRBV4-3|15|TRBJ2-7|-|TRBD1
TGCGCCAGCAGCCTTTCCCACAGGGGCGACTACGAGCAGTACTTC
CASSLSHRGDYEQYF
>TRBV7-8|14|TRBJ1-4|few|-
TGTGCCAGCAGCTTAGGTCAGGGGAGCGAAAAACTGTTTTTT
CASSLGQGSEKLFF
>TRBV5-4|17|TRBJ1-1|-|TRBD1
TGTGCCAGCAGTATCGGGACAGGGGGTGTTCGGTACGCTGAAGCTTTCTTT
CASSIGTGGVRYAEAFF
>TRBV7-2|14|TRBJ2-7|-|-
TGTGCCAGCAGCTTAGTGCGGACTATCTACGAGCAGTACTTC
CASSLVRTIYEQYF
>TRBV30|14|TRBJ1-4|-|-
TGTGCCTGGAGTTCTAGCCTCCCGATGGAAAAACTGTTTTTT
CAWSSSLPMEKLFF
>TRBV27|14|TRBJ2-7|-|TRBD1
TGTGCCAGCAGTTTGGCCGGGACAGTCTACGAGCAGTACTTC
CASSLAGTVYEQYF